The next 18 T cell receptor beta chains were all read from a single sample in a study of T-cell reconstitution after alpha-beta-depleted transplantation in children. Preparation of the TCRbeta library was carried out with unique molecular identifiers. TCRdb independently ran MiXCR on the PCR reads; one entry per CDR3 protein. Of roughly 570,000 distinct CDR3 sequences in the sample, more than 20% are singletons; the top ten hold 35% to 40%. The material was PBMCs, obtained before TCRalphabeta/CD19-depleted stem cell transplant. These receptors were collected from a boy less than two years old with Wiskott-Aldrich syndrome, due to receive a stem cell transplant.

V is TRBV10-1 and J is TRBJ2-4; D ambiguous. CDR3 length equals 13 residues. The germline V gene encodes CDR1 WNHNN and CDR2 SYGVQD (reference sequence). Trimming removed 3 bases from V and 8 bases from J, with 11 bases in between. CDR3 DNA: TGCGCCAGCAGTGACTCACCAAGGGACATTCAGTACTTC. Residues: CASSDSPRDIQYF.

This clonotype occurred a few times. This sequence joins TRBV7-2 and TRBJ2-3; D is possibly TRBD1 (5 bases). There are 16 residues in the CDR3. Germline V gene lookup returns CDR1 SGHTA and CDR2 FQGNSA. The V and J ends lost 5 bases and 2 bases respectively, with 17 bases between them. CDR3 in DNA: TGTGCCAGCAGCCGTGGACAACGGCGGCCCACAGATACGCAGTATTTT. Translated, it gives CASSRGQRRPTDTQYF. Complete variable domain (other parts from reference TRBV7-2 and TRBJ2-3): GAGVSQSPSNKVTEKGKDVELRCDPISGHTALYWYRQSLGQGLEFLIYFQGNSAPDKSGLPSDRFSAERTGGSVSTLTIQRTQQEDSAVYLCASSRGQRRPTDTQYFGPGTRLTVL.

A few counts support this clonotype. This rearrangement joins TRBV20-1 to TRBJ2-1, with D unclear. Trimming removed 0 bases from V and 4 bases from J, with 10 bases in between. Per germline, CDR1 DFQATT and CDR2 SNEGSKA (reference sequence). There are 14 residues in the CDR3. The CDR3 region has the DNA TGCAGTGCTAGAGAGCGGCTCGCTTACAATGAGCAGTTCTTC. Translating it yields CSARERLAYNEQFF.

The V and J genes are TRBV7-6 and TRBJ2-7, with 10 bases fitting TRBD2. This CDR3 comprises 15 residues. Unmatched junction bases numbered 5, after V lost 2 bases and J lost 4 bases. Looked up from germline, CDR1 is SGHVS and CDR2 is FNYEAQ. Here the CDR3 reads CASSLSGRVKYEQYF. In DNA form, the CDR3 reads TGTGCCAGCAGCTTAAGCGGGAGGGTGAAGTACGAGCAGTACTTC. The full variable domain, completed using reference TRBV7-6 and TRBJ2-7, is GAGVSQSPRYKVTKRGQDVALRCDPISGHVSLYWYRQALGQGPEFLTYFNYEAQQDKSGLPNDRFSAERPEGSISTLTIQRTEQRDSAMYRCASSLSGRVKYEQYFGPGTRLTVT.

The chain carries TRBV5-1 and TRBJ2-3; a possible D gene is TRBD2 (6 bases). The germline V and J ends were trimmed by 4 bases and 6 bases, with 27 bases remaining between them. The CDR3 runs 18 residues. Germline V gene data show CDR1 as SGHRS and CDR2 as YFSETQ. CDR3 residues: CASSLGYRDFSFSDTQYF. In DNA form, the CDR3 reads TGCGCCAGCAGCCTGGGATACCGGGACTTCTCCTTCAGCGATACGCAGTATTTT.

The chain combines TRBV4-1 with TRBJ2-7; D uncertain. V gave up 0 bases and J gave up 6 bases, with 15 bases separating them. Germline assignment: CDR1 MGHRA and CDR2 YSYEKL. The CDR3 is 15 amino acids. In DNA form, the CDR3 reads TGCGCCAGCAGCCAAGAACGGTGGCGGAGTCGCGAGCAGTACTTC. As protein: CASSQERWRSREQYF.

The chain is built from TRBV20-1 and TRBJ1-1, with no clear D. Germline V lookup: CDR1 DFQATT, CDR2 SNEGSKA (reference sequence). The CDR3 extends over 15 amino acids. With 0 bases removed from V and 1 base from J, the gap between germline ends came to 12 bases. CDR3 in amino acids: CSARELYGTNTEAFF. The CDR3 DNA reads TGCAGTGCTAGAGAGTTGTACGGAACGAACACTGAAGCTTTCTTT.

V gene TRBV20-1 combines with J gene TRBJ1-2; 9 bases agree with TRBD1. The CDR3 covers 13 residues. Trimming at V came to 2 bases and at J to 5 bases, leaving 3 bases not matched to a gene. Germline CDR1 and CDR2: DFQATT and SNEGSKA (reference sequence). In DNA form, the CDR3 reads TGCAGTGCTAGACGCGGACAGGGGTATGGCTACACCTTC. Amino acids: CSARRGQGYGYTF.

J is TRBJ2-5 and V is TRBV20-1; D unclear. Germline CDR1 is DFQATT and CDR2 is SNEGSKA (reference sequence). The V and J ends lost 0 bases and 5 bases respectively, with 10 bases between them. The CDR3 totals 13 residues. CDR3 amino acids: CSARDLGWETQYF. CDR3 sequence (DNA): TGCAGTGCTAGAGATCTGGGGTGGGAGACCCAGTACTTC.

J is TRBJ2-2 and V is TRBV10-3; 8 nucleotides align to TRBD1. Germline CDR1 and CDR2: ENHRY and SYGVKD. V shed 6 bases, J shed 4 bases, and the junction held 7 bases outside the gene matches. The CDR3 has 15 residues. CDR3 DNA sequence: TGTGCCATCAGCAGACAGGGGCCCCCCACCGGGGAGCTGTTTTTT. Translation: CAISRQGPPTGELFF.

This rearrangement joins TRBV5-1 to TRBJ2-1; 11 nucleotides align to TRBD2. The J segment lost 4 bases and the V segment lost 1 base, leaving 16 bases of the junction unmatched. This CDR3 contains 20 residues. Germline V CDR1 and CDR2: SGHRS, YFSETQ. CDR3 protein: CASSLLGLAGSGKVYNEQFF. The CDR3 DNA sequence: TGCGCCAGCAGCTTGTTAGGACTAGCGGGTTCTGGGAAGGTGTACAATGAGCAGTTCTTC.

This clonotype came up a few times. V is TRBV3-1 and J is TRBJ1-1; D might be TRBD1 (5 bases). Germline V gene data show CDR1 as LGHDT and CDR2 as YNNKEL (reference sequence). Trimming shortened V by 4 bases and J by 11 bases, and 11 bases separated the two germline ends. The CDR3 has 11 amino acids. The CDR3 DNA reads TGTGCCAGCAGCCGTGAGGGGAGGGCTTTCTTT. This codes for CASSREGRAFF. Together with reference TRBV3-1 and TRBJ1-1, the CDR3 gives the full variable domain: DTAVSQTPKYLVTQMGNDKSIKCEQNLGHDTMYWYKQDSKKFLKIMFSYNNKELIINETVPNRFSPKSPDKAHLNLHINSLELGDSAVYFCASSREGRAFFGQGTRLTVV.

The CDR3 DNA follows: TGTGCCATCAGTGTTTTGGGGTGCACAGATACGCAGTATTTT. This sequence encodes CAISVLGCTDTQYF. The V and J genes are TRBV10-3 and TRBJ2-3; D ambiguous. Trimming cost V 4 bases and J 1 base, with 9 bases left between them. The CDR3 covers 14 residues. Looked up from germline, CDR1 is ENHRY and CDR2 is SYGVKD.

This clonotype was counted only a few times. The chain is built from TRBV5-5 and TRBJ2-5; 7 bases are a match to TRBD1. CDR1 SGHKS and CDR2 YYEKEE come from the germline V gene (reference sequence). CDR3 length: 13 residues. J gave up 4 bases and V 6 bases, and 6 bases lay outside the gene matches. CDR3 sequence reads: CASIRQGRETQYF. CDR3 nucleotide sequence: TGTGCCAGCATCCGACAGGGCCGAGAGACCCAGTACTTC.

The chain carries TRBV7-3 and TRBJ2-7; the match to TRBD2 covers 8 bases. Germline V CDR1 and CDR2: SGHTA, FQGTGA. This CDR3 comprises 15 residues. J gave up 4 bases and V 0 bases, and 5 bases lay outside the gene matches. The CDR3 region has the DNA TGTGCCAGCAGCTTAACGCCGGGGGGGGTTTACGAGCAGTACTTC. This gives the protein CASSLTPGGVYEQYF.

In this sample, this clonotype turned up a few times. The CDR3 nucleotides are TGTGCCACCAGCAGAGGGGCAGGGGGCTCCTACGAGCAGTACTTC. Protein product: CATSRGAGGSYEQYF. The rearrangement joins TRBV15 to TRBJ2-7, with TRBD1 identical over 7 bases. CDR3 length: 15 residues. Looked up from germline, CDR1 is LNHNV and CDR2 is YYDKDF (reference sequence). The V gene end was trimmed by 1 base and the J gene end by 0 bases; junction bases not matched to a gene: 3.

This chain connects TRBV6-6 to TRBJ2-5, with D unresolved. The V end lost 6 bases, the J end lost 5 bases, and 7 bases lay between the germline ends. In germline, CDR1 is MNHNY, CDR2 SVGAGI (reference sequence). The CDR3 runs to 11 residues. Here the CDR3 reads CASRGWETQYF. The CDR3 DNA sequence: TGTGCCAGCAGAGGATGGGAGACCCAGTACTTC.

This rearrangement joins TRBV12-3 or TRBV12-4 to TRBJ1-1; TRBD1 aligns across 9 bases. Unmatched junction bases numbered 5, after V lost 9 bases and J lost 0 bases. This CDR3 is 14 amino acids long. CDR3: CASGTGPMNTEAFF. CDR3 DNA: TGTGCCAGTGGGACAGGGCCCATGAACACTGAAGCTTTCTTT.